A selection of T cell receptor beta chains follows, all from one sample in a study of T-cell reconstitution after alpha-beta-depleted transplantation in children. TCRdb ran MiXCR on the PCR reads and lists one entry per CDR3 protein. The sample records 250,000 or so distinct CDR3 sequences, approximately 8% being singletons. The sequencing used PBMCs, mostly from graft donor cells, collected 180 days after TCRalphabeta/CD19-depleted stem cell transplant. Every receptor here comes from a male patient between 10 and 17 years old who had a stem cell transplant for acute lymphoblastic leukemia, so the T cells may come from the graft donor. Each CDR3 is given without its conserved first and last residue. Each record gives: V gene, J gene, clone size, D gene, CDR3 protein. The D gene is left open where the match is weak. Clone size is shown for a subset of rows, as once, few, many or a class of expanded clone.

>TRBV12-3/TRBV12-4|TRBJ2-5|many|TRBD1
ASRPSRDSPQY
>TRBV20-1|TRBJ2-7|many|-
SAPDWGTGEQY
>TRBV14|TRBJ1-5|many|-
ASSQVGEPQH
>TRBV7-9|TRBJ2-5|many|TRBD1
ASSRQGIWTQY
>TRBV12-3/TRBV12-4|TRBJ2-3|many|-
ASSSNRDFTDTQY
>TRBV12-5|TRBJ1-1|many|-
ASGLNPPGEAF
>TRBV27|TRBJ2-7|many|TRBD2
ASSSARAGAGPYEQY
>TRBV29-1|TRBJ2-1|-|TRBD2
SDGLAMVGEQF
>TRBV20-1|TRBJ1-6|many|TRBD1
SARGQGAWNSPLH
>TRBV10-3|TRBJ2-1|many|-
AISGGSGLGYNEQF
>TRBV6-2/TRBV6-3|TRBJ1-5|many|-
ASSYRGAGNQPQH
>TRBV6-1|TRBJ1-1|many|-
ASKGGTGEWNTEAF
>TRBV19|TRBJ2-5|few|TRBD2
ASSISGTSGKETQY
>TRBV20-1|TRBJ1-6|many|-
SAREQASSYNSPLH
>TRBV7-7|TRBJ1-2|-|-
ASSLPGGVYGYT
>TRBV5-1|TRBJ1-1|many|-
ASSVQANTEAF
>TRBV7-9|TRBJ2-5|-|-
ASIPQSQYQETQY